These 6 T cell receptor beta chains were all obtained from the same sample, sequenced in a study of Tregs in tolerant kidney transplant recipients. Assay used: immunoSEQ multiplex PCR; TCRdb lists only in-frame clones, some missing. The sample data list 25,000 to 35,000 clones. The source was CD8+ T cells from blood, collected before the transplant. These TCRs come from a human donor who received a combined kidney and bone marrow transplant.

In the case of this clone: The CDR3 end lies 3 residues beyond the end of the read and is filled in from the germline J gene. This chain uses TRBV10-3 with TRBJ2-3, with 7 bases that match TRBD2. The germline gives CDR1 ENHRY, CDR2 SYGVKD. This CDR3 has 16 amino acids. The ends lost 6 bases at V and 0 bases at J; junction bases unmatched: 9. The sequenced CDR3 bases are TGTGCCATCAGCCCCGCGAGCGGGGTTAGCACAGATACG. It is translated as CAISPASGVSTDT. The entire CDR3 reads CAISPASGVSTDTQYF.

With regard to this clone: The CDR3 end falls 3 residues outside the read, so it is completed with the germline J gene. V is TRBV2 and J is TRBJ2-7, with D perhaps matching TRBD1 (5 bases). This CDR3 has 15 residues. Germline values: CDR1 SNHLY, CDR2 FYNNEI. V dropped 5 bases and J dropped 0 bases, with 14 bases sitting between them. The CDR3 spells CASSLIDRSSYEQYF. The DNA read from the CDR3 is TGTGCCAGCAGTCTTATAGACAGAAGCTCCTACGAG.

To note about this clone: The read ends 3 residues shy of where the CDR3 ends; the end is completed using the germline J gene. The chain joins TRBV19 to TRBJ1-1, with D tentatively TRBD1 (6 bases). Between the trimmed V and J ends, which lost 3 bases and 3 bases, there was a span of 17 bases. The length of the CDR3 is 16 residues. Germline CDR1 is LNHDA and CDR2 is SQIVND (reference sequence). CDR3 DNA (partial): TGTGCCAGTAGTATGGAGCAGGGGTGGAGGGACACTGAA. Protein sequence: CASSMEQGWRDTE. The whole CDR3 protein is CASSMEQGWRDTEAFF.

On this clone itself: The read ends 3 residues early relative to the CDR3; the germline J gene fills the gap. This sequence joins TRBV7-9 and TRBJ2-7; tentative D call: TRBD1 (5 bases). Looked up from germline, CDR1 is SEHNR and CDR2 is FQNEAQ (reference sequence). V was clipped by 2 bases and J by 3 bases, with 8 bases between them. The CDR3 is 13 residues long. CDR3 residues: CASSLPGIYEQYF. The sequenced part of the CDR3 DNA is TGTGCCAGCAGCTTACCAGGGATCTACGAG.

For this clone: The missing CDR3 end, 3 residues past where the read stops, is filled in from the germline J gene. The chain has TRBV7-2 and TRBJ2-7; 9 nucleotides align to TRBD1. The CDR3 runs to 14 residues. With V trimmed by 7 bases and J by 2 bases, 6 bases remained unmatched. Germline loops: CDR1 SGHTA, CDR2 FQGNSA. The sequenced CDR3 bases are TGTGCCAGCACCCCATGGACAGGGGCCTACGAG. Its protein is CASTPWTGAYE. The full CDR3 sequence reads CASTPWTGAYEQYF.

CDR3 DNA, as far as it was read: TGTGCCAGCAGCTTGGTAGCGGGGGGCGAAGAGACC. Encoded protein: CASSLVAGGEET. The full CDR3 protein is CASSLVAGGEETQYF. This chain connects TRBV7-7 to TRBJ2-5; TRBD2 matches at 10 bases. The DNA ends 3 residues before the CDR3 does, and the rest of the CDR3 is filled in from the germline J gene. This CDR3 is built from 15 residues. V shed 3 bases and J 3 bases; nucleotides not matched to a gene: 4. Germline V lookup: CDR1 SSHAT, CDR2 FNYEAQ (reference sequence).